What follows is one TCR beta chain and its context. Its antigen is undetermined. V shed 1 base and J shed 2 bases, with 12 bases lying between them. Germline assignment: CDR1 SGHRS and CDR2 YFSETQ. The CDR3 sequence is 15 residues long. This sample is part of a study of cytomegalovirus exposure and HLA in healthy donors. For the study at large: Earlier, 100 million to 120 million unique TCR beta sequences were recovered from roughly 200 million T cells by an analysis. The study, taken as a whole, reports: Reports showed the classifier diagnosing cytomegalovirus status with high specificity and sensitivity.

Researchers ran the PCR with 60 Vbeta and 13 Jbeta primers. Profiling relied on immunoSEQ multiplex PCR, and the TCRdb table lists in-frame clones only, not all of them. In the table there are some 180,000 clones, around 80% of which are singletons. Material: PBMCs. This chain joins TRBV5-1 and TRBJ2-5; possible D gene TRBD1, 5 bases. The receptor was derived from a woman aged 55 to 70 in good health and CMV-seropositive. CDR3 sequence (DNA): TGCGCCAGCAGCTTGACCCGGACACGACAAGAGACCCAGTACTTC. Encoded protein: CASSLTRTRQETQYF. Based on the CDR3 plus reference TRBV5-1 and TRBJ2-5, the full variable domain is KAGVTQTPRYLIKTRGQQVTLSCSPISGHRSVSWYQQTPGQGLQFLFEYFSETQRNKGNFPGRFSGRQFSNSRSEMNVSTLELGDSALYLCASSLTRTRQETQYFGPGTRLLVL.